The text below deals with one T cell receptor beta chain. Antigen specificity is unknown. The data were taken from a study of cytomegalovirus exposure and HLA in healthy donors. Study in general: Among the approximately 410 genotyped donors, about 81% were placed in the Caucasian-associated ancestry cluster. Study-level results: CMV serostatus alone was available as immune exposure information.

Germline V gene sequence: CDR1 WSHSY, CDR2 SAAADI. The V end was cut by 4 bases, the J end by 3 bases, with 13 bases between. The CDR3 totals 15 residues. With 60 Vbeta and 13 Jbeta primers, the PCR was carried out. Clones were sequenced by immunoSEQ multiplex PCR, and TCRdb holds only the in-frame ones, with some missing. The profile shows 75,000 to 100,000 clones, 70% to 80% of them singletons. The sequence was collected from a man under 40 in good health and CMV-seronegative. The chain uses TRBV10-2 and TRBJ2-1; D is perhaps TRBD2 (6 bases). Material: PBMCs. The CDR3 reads CASSVAGRSYNEQFF. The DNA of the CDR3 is TGCGCCAGCAGTGTTGCGGGAAGAAGCTACAATGAGCAGTTCTTC.